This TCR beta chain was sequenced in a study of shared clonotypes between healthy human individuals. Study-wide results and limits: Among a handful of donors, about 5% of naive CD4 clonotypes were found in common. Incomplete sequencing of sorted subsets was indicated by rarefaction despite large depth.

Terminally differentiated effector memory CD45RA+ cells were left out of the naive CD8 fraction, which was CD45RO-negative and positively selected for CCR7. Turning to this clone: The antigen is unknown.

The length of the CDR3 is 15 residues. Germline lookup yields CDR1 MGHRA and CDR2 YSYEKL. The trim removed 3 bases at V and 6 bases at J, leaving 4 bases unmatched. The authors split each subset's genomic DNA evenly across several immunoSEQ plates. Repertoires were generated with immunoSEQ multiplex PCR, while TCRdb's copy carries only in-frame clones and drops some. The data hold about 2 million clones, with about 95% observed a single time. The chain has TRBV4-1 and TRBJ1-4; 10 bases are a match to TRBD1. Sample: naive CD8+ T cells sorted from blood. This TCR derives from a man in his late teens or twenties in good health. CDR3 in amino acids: CASSQLTGGDEKLFF. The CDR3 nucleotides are TGCGCCAGCAGCCAGTTGACAGGGGGCGATGAAAAACTGTTTTTT.